This T cell receptor (beta chain) was found in a study of blood T cell repertoires in COVID-19. Across the whole study: Acute and convalescent COVID-19 samples came from the United States, Italy and Spain. T cells, B-cell-depleted T cells, or PBMCs supplied cDNA or gDNA.

The CDR3 length is 16 residues. Germline V gene sequence: CDR1 KGHSH, CDR2 LQKENI. The ends lost 3 bases at V and 4 bases at J; junction bases unmatched: 9. The table came from immunoSEQ multiplex PCR; TCRdb's copy has only in-frame clones and leaves some out. The sample shows 250,000 or so clones, around 90% of them seen only once. Sequencing was carried out using peripheral blood. This sequence joins TRBV18 and TRBJ2-7; TRBD2 matches 10 bases. The receptor was isolated from a man of 80 years or more with acute or convalescent COVID-19. CDR3 coding DNA: TGTGCCAGCTCACCCCGCCTGGGGACTAGCGCATACGAGCAGTACTTC. Protein: CASSPRLGTSAYEQYF.